This TCR beta chain was recovered during a study of shared clonotypes between healthy human individuals. A word on this clone: Its target is unknown.

Running of the assay took place at deep level. The protocol was immunoSEQ multiplex PCR, while the TCRdb copy is restricted to in-frame clones and leaves out a portion. The top ten hold more than 0.1% of the sample, which has more than 2 million clones, roughly 94% seen once. CDR3 length: 13 residues. The V gene end was trimmed by 10 bases and the J gene end by 9 bases; junction bases not matched to a gene: 6. Germline V CDR1 and CDR2: SNHLY, FYNNEI. Points from the study as a whole: Rarefaction curves obtained for sorted subsets showed sequencing incomplete despite large depth. Naive subsets generally had larger estimated richness than memory subsets. Clonotypes which were not shared had lower generation probabilities than clonotypes that all four donors shared.

J is TRBJ1-6 and V is TRBV2; 10 bases are shared with TRBD1. The sequenced sample was naive CD4+ T cells sorted from blood. As for subset: CD45RA+ positively selected. The TCR sequence derives from a man younger than 35 in good health. The CDR3 bases are TGTGCCACCTGGGACAGGGGCTCTTCACCCCTCCACTTT. This sequence encodes CATWDRGSSPLHF.